This is a list of T cell receptor beta chains from one sample in a study of OX40 agonist ivuxolimab in advanced cancers. Using immunoSEQ multiplex PCR, the repertoire was profiled, and TCRdb retains in-frame clones only, with some absent. The sample has roughly 80,000 clones; roughly 90% are singletons. The sequencing here drew on CD4+ or CD8+ T cells sorted from blood, taken in a trial of the OX40 agonist ivuxolimab. Every receptor here comes from an adult with an advanced solid tumor such as melanoma, head and neck, liver or kidney cancer. The CDR3 runs from the conserved cysteine through the conserved F or W. The order of the fields is V gene, clone size, D gene, CDR3 length, J gene, CDR3 DNA, CDR3 protein. The D gene is left open where the match is weak. The listing skips clone size in some rows; elsewhere it reads once, few, many or a size class.

TRBV7-2	NA	TRBD2	14	TRBJ2-5	TGTGCCAGCAGCTCGCAGGGGGGGACTAGCAGCCAGTACTTC	CASSSQGGTSSQYF
TRBV6-5	NA	NA	13	TRBJ1-2	TGTGCCAGCAAGCTAGACAGAAACTATGGCTACACCTTC	CASKLDRNYGYTF
TRBV28	NA	NA	13	TRBJ1-2	TGTGCCGGGCAAAGGCGGGGCTACTATGGCTACACCTTC	CAGQRRGYYGYTF
TRBV4-3	once	NA	14	TRBJ1-2	TGCGCCAGCAGCCAAGTTGGGACTTCGGGTGGCTACACCTTC	CASSQVGTSGGYTF
TRBV19	NA	TRBD2	17	TRBJ2-1	TGTGCCAGTAACACCCCAGGGGGCGAGGGACTAGCGGGACGGCGGTTCTTC	CASNTPGGEGLAGRRFF
TRBV6-1	NA	NA	14	TRBJ2-7	TGTGCCGGCAGTCCTGACAGCCCGGGCGGCGAGCAGTACTTC	CAGSPDSPGGEQYF
TRBV28	few	TRBD2	15	TRBJ2-7	TGTGCCAGCAGACTCCGGACTAGCGTGGCCTACGAGCAGTACTTC	CASRLRTSVAYEQYF
TRBV4-2	NA	TRBD1	14	TRBJ1-2	TGTGCCAGCAGCCAGGAGGGACAGGGGGCTGGCTACACCTTC	CASSQEGQGAGYTF
TRBV6-1	NA	TRBD1	17	TRBJ2-7	TGTGCCAGCAGTGAACTTTCTCTCCGGGACAGGGGTTACGAGCAGTACTTC	CASSELSLRDRGYEQYF
TRBV6-5	NA	TRBD2	15	TRBJ2-3	TGTGCCAGCAGTTACTCGCGGGAGAGTTCAGATACGCAGTATTTT	CASSYSRESSDTQYF
TRBV5-6	NA	NA	15	TRBJ2-1	TGTGCCAGCAGCTCCTCCCCGCGAACCCCCAATGAGCAGTTCTTC	CASSSSPRTPNEQFF
TRBV19	NA	NA	14	TRBJ1-5	TGTGCCAGTACCATGGGCGGGGGGACCCAGCCCCAGCATTTT	CASTMGGGTQPQHF
TRBV29-1	NA	TRBD2	19	TRBJ2-3	TGCAGCGTGGGGGCCGGGTCTAGCGGGAGGGCCTATCGCACAGATACGCAGTATTTT	CSVGAGSSGRAYRTDTQYF
TRBV4-2	NA	TRBD2	15	TRBJ2-7	TGTGCCAGCAGCGCTCCCGGGACTAGCGGCTACGAGCAGTACTTC	CASSAPGTSGYEQYF
TRBV6-5	NA	TRBD1	14	TRBJ1-4	TGTGCCAGCAGTTACCAATCAGGGGGTGAAAAACTGTTTTTT	CASSYQSGGEKLFF
TRBV11-2	NA	TRBD1	18	TRBJ1-2	TGTGCCAGCAGCTCCCTTTCCCGGGACAGGAGAGATAACTATGGCTACACCTTC	CASSSLSRDRRDNYGYTF
TRBV10-1	NA	TRBD2	15	TRBJ2-3	TGCGCCGGCACCCCGGGAGGGACCCGCACAGATACGCAGTATTTT	CAGTPGGTRTDTQYF
TRBV7-3	NA	TRBD1	12	TRBJ2-3	TGTGCCAGCAGCCCGGGACAGGGAACGCAGTATTTT	CASSPGQGTQYF
TRBV5-1	NA	NA	14	TRBJ2-7	TGCGCCAGCAGCCCTGAGGACAGCAGCTACGAGCAGTACTTC	CASSPEDSSYEQYF
TRBV25-1	NA	TRBD2	14	TRBJ2-7	TGTGCCAGCAGTGAGGGTGGGAGGGCCTACGAGCAGTACTTC	CASSEGGRAYEQYF
TRBV5-4	NA	NA	14	TRBJ1-1	TGTGCCAGCAGCTTGGGGCACGCGAACACTGAAGCTTTCTTT	CASSLGHANTEAFF
TRBV28	NA	TRBD1	16	TRBJ1-1	TGTGCCAGCAGTTTTCTGGGACAGGGGACGAACACTGAAGCTTTCTTT	CASSFLGQGTNTEAFF
TRBV5-1	few	NA	14	TRBJ1-1	TGCGCCAGCAGCGGAAAGACAGGGAACACTGAAGCTTTCTTT	CASSGKTGNTEAFF
TRBV11-2	few	NA	15	TRBJ2-1	TGTGCCAGCAGCTCGGGGACCCCTTCCTACAATGAGCAGTTCTTC	CASSSGTPSYNEQFF
TRBV21-1	NA	NA	15	TRBJ1-4	TGTGCCAGCAGCAAAGCCGGTCGGGGATCGCTCAAACTGTTTTTT	CASSKAGRGSLKLFF
TRBV5-4	few	TRBD1	15	TRBJ2-4	TGTGCCAGCAGCTTGCCCGGGACAGAAGGGAACATTCAGTACTTC	CASSLPGTEGNIQYF
TRBV5-6	few	NA	14	TRBJ1-1	TGTGCCAGCCGGACTTTTCTGGGCCAAACTGAAGCTTTCTTT	CASRTFLGQTEAFF
TRBV7-9	NA	NA	12	TRBJ2-5	TGTGCCAGCAGCCGGAATAGGGAGACCCAGTACTTC	CASSRNRETQYF
TRBV6-6	NA	NA	14	TRBJ2-5	TGTGCCAGCAGTACCAGGGGTTACCAAGAGACCCAGTACTTC	CASSTRGYQETQYF